Listed below are T cell receptor beta chains from one sample, sequenced in a study of T-cell reconstitution after alpha-beta-depleted transplantation in children. Each CDR3 protein gets one entry after TCRdb re-called the PCR reads with MiXCR. This table holds a few hundred thousand distinct CDR3 sequences, 9.5% to 15% found once. The starting material was PBMCs from the stem cell graft donor, obtained from the stem cell graft. These receptors all stem from a human donor who donated a stem cell graft to a child with combined immunodeficiency. Each CDR3 is given with its conserved first and last residue. Fields, in order: J gene, V gene, clone size, D gene, CDR3 protein, CDR3 DNA. A D gene is named only where the DNA matches it firmly. Clone size appears in some rows only: once, few, many, or a class for an expanded clone.

J gene: TRBJ2-7; V gene: TRBV4-1; clone size: .; D gene: .; CDR3 protein: CASSQAGAGVAYEQYF; CDR3 DNA: TGCGCCAGCAGCCAAGCAGGGGCGGGAGTAGCCTACGAGCAGTACTTC
J gene: TRBJ2-5; V gene: TRBV7-9; clone size: .; D gene: TRBD1; CDR3 protein: CASSFLQGAETQYF; CDR3 DNA: TGTGCCAGCAGCTTCCTACAGGGGGCAGAGACCCAGTACTTC
J gene: TRBJ2-7; V gene: TRBV20-1; clone size: few; D gene: TRBD1; CDR3 protein: CSGRDRGSYEQYF; CDR3 DNA: TGCAGTGGGCGAGACAGGGGCTCCTACGAGCAGTACTTC
J gene: TRBJ1-1; V gene: TRBV29-1; clone size: few; D gene: .; CDR3 protein: CSVEGGMNTEAFF; CDR3 DNA: TGCAGCGTTGAGGGAGGGATGAACACTGAAGCTTTCTTT
J gene: TRBJ2-3; V gene: TRBV6-1; clone size: few; D gene: TRBD1; CDR3 protein: CASSGQGSADTQYF; CDR3 DNA: TGTGCCAGCAGCGGACAGGGATCCGCAGATACGCAGTATTTT
J gene: TRBJ2-1; V gene: TRBV6-5; clone size: .; D gene: TRBD2; CDR3 protein: CASSFWVTSGGRNEQFF; CDR3 DNA: TGTGCCAGCAGTTTTTGGGTTACTAGCGGCGGGAGGAATGAGCAGTTCTTC
J gene: TRBJ2-3; V gene: TRBV9; clone size: .; D gene: .; CDR3 protein: CASSVGGAIAGTDTQYF; CDR3 DNA: TGTGCCAGCAGCGTAGGCGGAGCGATCGCGGGCACAGATACGCAGTATTTT
J gene: TRBJ2-5; V gene: TRBV7-2; clone size: many; D gene: .; CDR3 protein: CASSLLTGPLFGTQYF; CDR3 DNA: TGTGCCAGCAGCTTACTAACGGGACCCCTTTTTGGGACCCAGTACTTC
J gene: TRBJ2-7; V gene: TRBV7-9; clone size: few; D gene: .; CDR3 protein: CASSHTLAVYEQYF; CDR3 DNA: TGTGCCAGCAGCCATACATTGGCAGTCTACGAGCAGTACTTC
J gene: TRBJ2-1; V gene: TRBV7-9; clone size: few; D gene: TRBD2; CDR3 protein: CASSARLAGEGQFF; CDR3 DNA: TGTGCCAGCAGCGCCAGACTAGCGGGAGAGGGGCAGTTCTTC
J gene: TRBJ2-2; V gene: TRBV5-6; clone size: many; D gene: .; CDR3 protein: CASSLEPGEDTGELFF; CDR3 DNA: TGTGCCAGCAGCTTGGAGCCAGGGGAGGACACCGGGGAGCTGTTTTTT
J gene: TRBJ2-1; V gene: TRBV20-1; clone size: .; D gene: TRBD2; CDR3 protein: CSARDGRGENEQFF; CDR3 DNA: TGCAGTGCTAGAGACGGGAGGGGTGAAAATGAGCAGTTCTTC
J gene: TRBJ1-1; V gene: TRBV18; clone size: many; D gene: TRBD1; CDR3 protein: CASSLGQGYEAFF; CDR3 DNA: TGTGCCAGCTCCCTAGGACAGGGCTATGAAGCTTTCTTT
J gene: TRBJ2-5; V gene: TRBV27; clone size: .; D gene: TRBD2; CDR3 protein: CASRTAGLGETQYF; CDR3 DNA: TGTGCCAGCAGGACAGCGGGACTCGGGGAGACCCAGTACTTC
J gene: TRBJ1-4; V gene: TRBV7-4; clone size: few; D gene: .; CDR3 protein: CASSPGENGEKLFF; CDR3 DNA: TGTGCCAGCAGCCCAGGGGAGAACGGTGAAAAACTGTTTTTT
J gene: TRBJ2-1; V gene: TRBV4-3; clone size: .; D gene: TRBD2; CDR3 protein: CASSQDASGRYNEQFF; CDR3 DNA: TGCGCCAGCAGCCAAGATGCAAGCGGGAGGTACAATGAGCAGTTCTTC
J gene: TRBJ2-7; V gene: TRBV7-8; clone size: .; D gene: .; CDR3 protein: CASSLAGGASVSYEQYF; CDR3 DNA: TGTGCCAGCAGCTTAGCAGGGGGGGCAAGCGTCTCCTACGAGCAGTACTTC
J gene: TRBJ2-1; V gene: TRBV7-9; clone size: .; D gene: TRBD1; CDR3 protein: CASSLGDRGAYNEQFF; CDR3 DNA: TGTGCCAGCAGCTTAGGGGACAGGGGAGCCTACAATGAGCAGTTCTTC
J gene: TRBJ2-7; V gene: TRBV5-6; clone size: .; D gene: .; CDR3 protein: CASSTGPTGQYF; CDR3 DNA: TGTGCCAGCAGCACTGGCCCGACGGGGCAGTACTTC
J gene: TRBJ2-6; V gene: TRBV6-5; clone size: few; D gene: .; CDR3 protein: CASSYDNSGANVLTF; CDR3 DNA: TGTGCCAGCAGTTACGACAACTCTGGGGCCAACGTCCTGACTTTC
J gene: TRBJ2-2; V gene: TRBV7-3; clone size: few; D gene: .; CDR3 protein: CASSFAQANTGELFF; CDR3 DNA: TGTGCCAGCAGCTTCGCTCAGGCGAACACCGGGGAGCTGTTTTTT
J gene: TRBJ2-5; V gene: TRBV10-3; clone size: few; D gene: TRBD2; CDR3 protein: CAISGQRGGLETQYF; CDR3 DNA: TGTGCCATCAGTGGGCAGCGGGGGGGCCTAGAGACCCAGTACTTC
J gene: TRBJ2-7; V gene: TRBV10-3; clone size: .; D gene: .; CDR3 protein: CAIIRDNSYEQYF; CDR3 DNA: TGTGCCATCATCCGGGACAACTCCTACGAGCAGTACTTC
J gene: TRBJ2-1; V gene: TRBV12-3/TRBV12-4; clone size: .; D gene: TRBD1; CDR3 protein: CASSSSGTGIYNEQFF; CDR3 DNA: TGTGCCAGCAGTTCATCCGGGACAGGGATATACAATGAGCAGTTCTTC
J gene: TRBJ2-1; V gene: TRBV25-1; clone size: many; D gene: TRBD2; CDR3 protein: CASSEPTSGINNEQFF; CDR3 DNA: TGTGCCAGCAGTGAACCCACTAGCGGGATCAACAATGAGCAGTTCTTC
J gene: TRBJ1-2; V gene: TRBV12-3/TRBV12-4; clone size: many; D gene: .; CDR3 protein: CASSLQPNYGYTF; CDR3 DNA: TGTGCCAGCAGCCTACAGCCTAACTATGGCTACACCTTC
J gene: TRBJ2-7; V gene: TRBV12-3/TRBV12-4; clone size: .; D gene: .; CDR3 protein: CASSSPRDTSSYEQYF; CDR3 DNA: TGTGCCAGCAGTAGCCCCCGGGACACGAGCTCCTACGAGCAGTACTTC
J gene: TRBJ2-7; V gene: TRBV2; clone size: few; D gene: .; CDR3 protein: CASSEALNPYEQYF; CDR3 DNA: TGTGCCAGCAGTGAAGCGCTCAACCCCTACGAGCAGTACTTC
J gene: TRBJ2-1; V gene: TRBV7-2; clone size: few; D gene: TRBD1; CDR3 protein: CASSLVGTGDDEQFF; CDR3 DNA: TGTGCCAGCAGCTTAGTTGGGACAGGGGATGATGAGCAGTTCTTC
J gene: TRBJ2-1; V gene: TRBV6-2/TRBV6-3; clone size: many; D gene: .; CDR3 protein: CASRAVVVSYNEQFF; CDR3 DNA: TGTGCCAGCAGGGCGGTAGTTGTATCGTACAATGAGCAGTTCTTC
J gene: TRBJ2-7; V gene: TRBV7-9; clone size: few; D gene: TRBD2; CDR3 protein: CASSLRLAGVTYEQYF; CDR3 DNA: TGTGCCAGCAGCTTAAGACTAGCGGGAGTGACCTACGAGCAGTACTTC
J gene: TRBJ1-5; V gene: TRBV6-1; clone size: few; D gene: TRBD1; CDR3 protein: CATRQGISQPQHF; CDR3 DNA: TGTGCCACTAGACAGGGGATTAGTCAGCCCCAGCATTTT
J gene: TRBJ1-2; V gene: TRBV19; clone size: few; D gene: .; CDR3 protein: CASRSISGYTF; CDR3 DNA: TGTGCCAGTAGAAGTATAAGCGGCTACACCTTC
J gene: TRBJ1-3; V gene: TRBV5-5; clone size: few; D gene: TRBD1; CDR3 protein: CASRSTGGTNTIYF; CDR3 DNA: TGTGCCAGCAGGTCGACAGGGGGTACAAACACCATATATTTT
J gene: TRBJ2-1; V gene: TRBV9; clone size: many; D gene: TRBD2; CDR3 protein: CASSFLAGGSTEQFF; CDR3 DNA: TGTGCCAGCAGCTTCTTAGCGGGAGGATCCACTGAGCAGTTCTTC
J gene: TRBJ2-2; V gene: TRBV6-5; clone size: many; D gene: .; CDR3 protein: CASSYFATRTGELFF; CDR3 DNA: TGTGCCAGCAGTTACTTCGCGACTAGGACCGGGGAGCTGTTTTTT
J gene: TRBJ2-2; V gene: TRBV12-3/TRBV12-4; clone size: many; D gene: .; CDR3 protein: CASSLLPGANTGELFF; CDR3 DNA: TGTGCCAGCAGCCTGTTGCCCGGGGCTAACACCGGGGAGCTGTTTTTT
J gene: TRBJ2-7; V gene: TRBV7-9; clone size: few; D gene: TRBD1; CDR3 protein: CASSSGGAEQYF; CDR3 DNA: TGTGCCAGCAGCTCAGGGGGCGCCGAGCAGTACTTC
J gene: TRBJ2-1; V gene: TRBV6-2/TRBV6-3; clone size: .; D gene: TRBD2; CDR3 protein: CASSYVGTSGNNEQFF; CDR3 DNA: TGTGCCAGCAGTTACGTGGGGACTAGCGGGAACAATGAGCAGTTCTTC
J gene: TRBJ2-7; V gene: TRBV19; clone size: many; D gene: .; CDR3 protein: CASSIGAGYEQYF; CDR3 DNA: TGTGCCAGTAGTATCGGAGCGGGTTACGAGCAGTACTTC
J gene: TRBJ2-7; V gene: TRBV11-2; clone size: few; D gene: .; CDR3 protein: CASSLELGYGSTGYEQYF; CDR3 DNA: TGTGCCAGCAGCTTAGAGTTGGGTTACGGATCAACGGGATACGAGCAGTACTTC
J gene: TRBJ2-3; V gene: TRBV4-3; clone size: .; D gene: TRBD2; CDR3 protein: CASSQDFGGGPPDTQYF; CDR3 DNA: TGCGCCAGCAGCCAAGATTTCGGCGGGGGGCCACCAGATACGCAGTATTTT
J gene: TRBJ1-1; V gene: TRBV7-2; clone size: many; D gene: .; CDR3 protein: CASSLEQGRGNTEAFF; CDR3 DNA: TGTGCCAGCAGCTTAGAACAGGGAAGGGGGAACACTGAAGCTTTCTTT
J gene: TRBJ2-5; V gene: TRBV7-2; clone size: few; D gene: .; CDR3 protein: CASSLGSLGQYF; CDR3 DNA: TGTGCCAGCAGCTTAGGTAGCCTCGGCCAGTACTTC
J gene: TRBJ2-1; V gene: TRBV18; clone size: once; D gene: TRBD2; CDR3 protein: CASSPRASGAHEQFF; CDR3 DNA: TGTGCCAGCTCACCAAGGGCTAGCGGAGCCCATGAGCAGTTCTTC
J gene: TRBJ2-3; V gene: TRBV28; clone size: few; D gene: .; CDR3 protein: CASGGRGYSTDTQYF; CDR3 DNA: TGTGCCAGCGGGGGACGAGGCTATAGCACAGATACGCAGTATTTT